The clone carrying this T cell receptor (beta chain) was counted ten times or more. This sample stems from a study of T cells in Graves' hyperthyroidism and ophthalmopathy. There were TCR beta CDR3 regions amplified from RNA transcripts. The HTBI primer set was used in a first-round RT-PCR of the TCR CDR3. TCRdb passed the multiplex PCR reads through MiXCR, listing each CDR3 protein once. The repertoire holds about 200,000 distinct CDR3 sequences, around 17% seen once, with 53% in the top ten. Sequenced input: blood. This TCR derives from a woman between 50 and 59 years old with Graves' hyperthyroidism.

Written as DNA, the CDR3 is TGTGCCAGCAGCTTAGAGGCTAGCCGTAGACTCTACAATGAGCAGTTCTTC. Translated: CASSLEASRRLYNEQFF. The chain is built from TRBV11-3 and TRBJ2-1, with D tentatively TRBD2 (5 bases). In germline, CDR1 is SGHNT, CDR2 YENEEA. V dropped 0 bases and J dropped 3 bases, with 15 bases sitting between them. This CDR3 is 17 amino acids long. The full variable domain, rest sourced from reference TRBV11-3 and TRBJ2-1, is EAGVVQSPRYKIIEKKQPVAFWCNPISGHNTLYWYLQNLGQGPELLIRYENEEAVDDSQLPKDRFSAERLKGVDSTLKIQPAELGDSAVYLCASSLEASRRLYNEQFFGPGTRLTVL.